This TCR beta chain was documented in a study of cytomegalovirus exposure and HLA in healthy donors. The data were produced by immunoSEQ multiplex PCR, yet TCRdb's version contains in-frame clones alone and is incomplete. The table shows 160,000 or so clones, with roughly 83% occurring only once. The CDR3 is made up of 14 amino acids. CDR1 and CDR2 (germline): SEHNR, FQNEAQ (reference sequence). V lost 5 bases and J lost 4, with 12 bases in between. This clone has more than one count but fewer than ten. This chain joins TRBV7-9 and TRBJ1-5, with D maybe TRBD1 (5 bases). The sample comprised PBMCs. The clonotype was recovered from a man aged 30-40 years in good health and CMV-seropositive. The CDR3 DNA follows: TGTGCCAGCAGCCCCGGGGGTAAAAATCAGCCCCAGCATTTT. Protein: CASSPGGKNQPQHF.